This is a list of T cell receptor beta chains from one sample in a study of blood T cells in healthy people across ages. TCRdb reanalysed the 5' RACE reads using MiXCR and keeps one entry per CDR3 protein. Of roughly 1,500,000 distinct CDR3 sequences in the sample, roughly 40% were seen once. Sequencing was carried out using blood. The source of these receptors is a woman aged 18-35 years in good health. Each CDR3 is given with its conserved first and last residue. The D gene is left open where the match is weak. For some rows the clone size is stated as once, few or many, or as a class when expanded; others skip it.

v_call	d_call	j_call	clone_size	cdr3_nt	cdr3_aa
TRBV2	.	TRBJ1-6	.	TGTGCCAGCAGTGAAGCGCTTCCGCAGAATTCACCCCTCCACTTT	CASSEALPQNSPLHF
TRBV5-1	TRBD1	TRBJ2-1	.	TGCGCCAGCAGCTTGGCTGGACAGGCGAGCCCCTACAATGAGCAGTTCTTC	CASSLAGQASPYNEQFF
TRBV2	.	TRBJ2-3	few	TGTGCCAGCAGTGACGGTGGGGGGCCGTTCACAGATACGCAGTATTTT	CASSDGGGPFTDTQYF
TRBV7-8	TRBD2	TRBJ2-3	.	TGTGCCAGCAGCTTAGACGGGCCTAGCGGAGATACGCAGTATTTT	CASSLDGPSGDTQYF
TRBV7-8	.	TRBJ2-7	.	TGTGCCAGCAGCTTAGCCCGGGGCCCTGACTACGAGCAGTACTTC	CASSLARGPDYEQYF
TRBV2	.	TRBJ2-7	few	TGTGCCAGCAGTGAAAGGGCGGTCTACTCCTACGAGCAGTACTTC	CASSERAVYSYEQYF
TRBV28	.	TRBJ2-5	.	TGTGCCAGCCGGCCGGGTAGAATGGAGACCCAGTACTTC	CASRPGRMETQYF
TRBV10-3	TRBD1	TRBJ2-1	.	TGTGCCATCAGTGGCGGGGGACAGGGGAATGAGCAGTTCTTC	CAISGGGQGNEQFF
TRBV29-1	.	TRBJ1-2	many	TGCAGCGTTCAGGCGGGAAACTATGGCTACACCTTC	CSVQAGNYGYTF
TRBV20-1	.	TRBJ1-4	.	TGCAGTGCCCACTTTAATGAAAAACTGTTTTTT	CSAHFNEKLFF
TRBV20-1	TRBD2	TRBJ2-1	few	TGCAGTGCTAGATCTGGGACTAGCGGGAACAATGAGCAGTTCTTC	CSARSGTSGNNEQFF
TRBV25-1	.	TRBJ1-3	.	TGTGCCAGCAGAGGGGGTTCTGGAAACACCATATATTTT	CASRGGSGNTIYF
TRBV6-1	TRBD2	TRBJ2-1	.	TGTGCCAGCACCAGGACTAGCAGCCCCCAATTGGAGCAGTTCTTC	CASTRTSSPQLEQFF
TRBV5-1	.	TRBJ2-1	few	TGCGCCAGCAGCTTGGAGGGGGGTACAGGGGACAATGAGCAGTTCTTC	CASSLEGGTGDNEQFF
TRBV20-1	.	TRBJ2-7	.	TGCAGTGCTAGAGTGTGGGGGGTTACGTACGAGCAGTACTTC	CSARVWGVTYEQYF
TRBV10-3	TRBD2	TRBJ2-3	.	TGTGCCATTAGTGAGTCGACTAGCGGGAGACGAGATCCGCAGTATTTT	CAISESTSGRRDPQYF
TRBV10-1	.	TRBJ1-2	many	TGCGCCAGCAGTGGAATAAGGTCACTGCAGACGACCTATGGCTACACCTTC	CASSGIRSLQTTYGYTF
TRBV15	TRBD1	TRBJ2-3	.	TGTGCCACCACCTCCGGGACAGGGCACGCGGATACGCAGTATTTT	CATTSGTGHADTQYF
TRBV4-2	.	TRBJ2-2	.	TGTGCCAGCGAGCGGACCGGGGGGCTGTTTTTT	CASERTGGLFF
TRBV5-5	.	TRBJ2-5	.	TGTGCCAGCAGCTTGCCCTGGTCTTCGAGGGAGCAGTACTTC	CASSLPWSSREQYF
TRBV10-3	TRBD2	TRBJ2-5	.	TGTGCCATCAGAGCTAGCGGGGGGTACGAAGAGACCCAGTACTTC	CAIRASGGYEETQYF
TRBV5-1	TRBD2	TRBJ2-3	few	TGCGCCAGCAGCTTGGCCAAGACTAGCAGTGGACCAGATACGCAGTATTTT	CASSLAKTSSGPDTQYF
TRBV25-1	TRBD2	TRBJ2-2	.	TGTGCCAGCACTGGCGGGAGGACCGGGGAGCTGTTTTTT	CASTGGRTGELFF
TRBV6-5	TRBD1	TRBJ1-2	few	TGTGCCAGCAGTTACGTCGGGACAGGGGGCCGAGGCTATGGCTACACCTTC	CASSYVGTGGRGYGYTF
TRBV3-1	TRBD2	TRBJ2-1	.	TGTGCCAGCAGCCAAGAGACAGCGGGAGGGCCGACCAATGAGCAGTTCTTC	CASSQETAGGPTNEQFF
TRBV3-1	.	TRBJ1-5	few	TGTGCCAGCAGCCAATTTGTCAATAGCAATCAGCCCCAGCATTTT	CASSQFVNSNQPQHF
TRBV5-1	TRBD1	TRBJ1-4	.	TGCGTCAGCAGTCTCGAGGTCAGGGGGACTGAAAAACTGTTTTTT	CVSSLEVRGTEKLFF
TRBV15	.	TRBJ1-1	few	TGTGCCACCAGCCCCCCTGGGTCGAACACTGAAGCTTTCTTT	CATSPPGSNTEAFF
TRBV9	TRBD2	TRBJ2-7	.	TGTGCCAGCAGCGTAGTAGGTATTAGGGCTAGCGGGAACAAGTACGAGCAGTACTTC	CASSVVGIRASGNKYEQYF
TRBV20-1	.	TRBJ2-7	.	TGCAGTGCCCGGGCAGGGGCCCCCGAGTACGAGCAGTACTTC	CSARAGAPEYEQYF
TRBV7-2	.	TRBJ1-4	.	TGTGCCAGCAGCCAAAGGGGACAACCCGAAAAACTGTTTTTT	CASSQRGQPEKLFF
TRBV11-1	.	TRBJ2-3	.	TGTGCCAGCAGCCGCCGCCTCGTAGCTACCGACACAGATACGCAGTATTTT	CASSRRLVATDTDTQYF
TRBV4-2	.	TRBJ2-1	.	TGTGCCAGCAGCCAAGAACGGGGCGTTTACAATGAGCAGTTCTTC	CASSQERGVYNEQFF
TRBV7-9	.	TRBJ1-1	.	TGTGCCAGCAGTCCAGGCGGGCAGAGGACTGAAGCTTTCTTT	CASSPGGQRTEAFF
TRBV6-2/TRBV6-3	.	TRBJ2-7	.	TGTGCCAGCAACCCCAGGGGGACTTACTACAATGAGCAGTACTTC	CASNPRGTYYNEQYF
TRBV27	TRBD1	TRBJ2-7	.	TGTGCCAGCAGTTTGGATGGGACAGGGTGGTACGAGCAGTACTTC	CASSLDGTGWYEQYF
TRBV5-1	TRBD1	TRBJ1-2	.	TGCGCCAGCAGCCCCGCACAGGGGAGCGGCTACACCTTC	CASSPAQGSGYTF
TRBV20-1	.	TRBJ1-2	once	TGCAGTGCTAGTAGCGGGCCTAACTATGGCTACACCTTC	CSASSGPNYGYTF
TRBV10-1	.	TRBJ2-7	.	TGCGCCAGCAGTGAGAGGGTCGCCGGCGAGCAGTACTTC	CASSERVAGEQYF
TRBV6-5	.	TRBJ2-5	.	TGTGCCAGCAGTTTAAGCGGAGTCGGGGAGACCCAGTACTTC	CASSLSGVGETQYF
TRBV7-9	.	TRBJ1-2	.	TGTGCCAGCAGCCCGGCCTTCCTGACAAACTATGGCTACACCTTC	CASSPAFLTNYGYTF
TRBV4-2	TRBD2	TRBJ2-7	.	TGTGCCAGCAGCCAAGGGCTGACTAGCGGAAGATCCTACGAGCAGTACTTC	CASSQGLTSGRSYEQYF
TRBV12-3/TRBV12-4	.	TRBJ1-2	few	TGTGCCAGCAGTTTAGCGCTCCAGGACTGCTACACCTTC	CASSLALQDCYTF
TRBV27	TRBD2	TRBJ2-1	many	TGTGCCAGCAGTGACAGCGGGAGTTTCAACAATGAGCAGTTCTTC	CASSDSGSFNNEQFF
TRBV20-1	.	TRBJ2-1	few	TGCAGTGCTGGCGTGATGGGGGGGCCGGGTGAGCAGTTCTTC	CSAGVMGGPGEQFF
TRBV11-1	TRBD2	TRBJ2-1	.	TGTGCCAGCACCTCCGGGGTAGCGGGAGTTATTAAAAATGAGCAGTTCTTC	CASTSGVAGVIKNEQFF
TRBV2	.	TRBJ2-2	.	TGTGCCAATCTTGTGCGACAGAAGAACACCGGGGAGCTGTTTTTT	CANLVRQKNTGELFF
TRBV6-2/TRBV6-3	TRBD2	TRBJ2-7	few	TGTGCCAGCAGATGGACTAGCGGGAGGGTGTCCTACAATGAGCAGTACTTC	CASRWTSGRVSYNEQYF
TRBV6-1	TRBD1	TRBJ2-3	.	TGTGCCAGCAGCTGGGGACAGGGGGCCGGCACAGATACGCAGTATTTT	CASSWGQGAGTDTQYF
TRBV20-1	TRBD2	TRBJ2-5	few	TGCAGTGCTAGGGTCCCTCGGGGAGGGGAGTACTTC	CSARVPRGGEYF
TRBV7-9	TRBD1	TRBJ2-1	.	TGTGCCAGCAGCTTAGGGAAAACGGACAGGGGGGTAAATGAGCAGTTCTTC	CASSLGKTDRGVNEQFF
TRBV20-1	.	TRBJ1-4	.	TGCAGTGGGAAAACTAATGAAAAACTGTTTTTT	CSGKTNEKLFF
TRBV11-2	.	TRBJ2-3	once	TGTGCCAGCAGCTTAGATTTGACAGGTACGCAGTATTTT	CASSLDLTGTQYF
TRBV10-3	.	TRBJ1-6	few	TGTGCCATCAGTGAGTCCGGCCAGGGAAATTCACCCCTCCACTTT	CAISESGQGNSPLHF
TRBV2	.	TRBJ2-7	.	TGTGTCAGCAGTGAAGCGTTGGCTGATAGCTCCTACGAGCAGTACTTC	CVSSEALADSSYEQYF
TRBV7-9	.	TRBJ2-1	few	TGTGCCAGCACCATGGCCGGGATCCGAGGCGATGAGCAGTTCTTC	CASTMAGIRGDEQFF
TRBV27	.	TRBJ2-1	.	TGTGCCAGCAGTGTAGATCCCTCCTACAATGAGCAGTTCTTC	CASSVDPSYNEQFF
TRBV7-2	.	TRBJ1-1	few	TGTGCCAGCAGCGTTTCCAGGGTGACGTATGAAGCTTTCTTT	CASSVSRVTYEAFF
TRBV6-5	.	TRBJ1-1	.	TGTGCCAGCAGTTACCAGGACTCGAACACTGAAGCTTTCTTT	CASSYQDSNTEAFF
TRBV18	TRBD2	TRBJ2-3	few	TGTGCCAGCTCAATAACTAGCGGGAGCACAGATACGCAGTATTTT	CASSITSGSTDTQYF